The 5 T cell receptor beta chains given below trace back to one sample, sequenced in a study of Graves' ophthalmopathy and Graves' hyperthyroidism. The sequenced template was RNA, covering the TCR beta CDR3 region. Following a first-round RT-PCR that used HTBI primers, a second-round multiplex PCR was carried out. Each CDR3 protein is one row after TCRdb ran MiXCR on the multiplex PCR reads. The profile shows a few hundred thousand distinct CDR3 sequences, about 17% of them singletons. The sample was peripheral blood. The receptor set was obtained from an adult man with Graves' ophthalmopathy.

This clonotype was detected many times. Just one base apart from a much larger clone, this may be a read error. The V call is TRBV20-1, the J call TRBJ2-7; 11 bases line up with TRBD2. The CDR3 runs to 15 residues. V lost 0 bases, J lost 7 bases, and 8 bases stayed unmatched. Germline V gene data show CDR1 as DFQATT and CDR2 as SNEGSKA (reference sequence). The CDR3 DNA follows: TGCAGTGCTAGAGACCCTAGCGGGGGGTGTTGGGAGCAGTACTTC. Amino acid sequence: CSARDPSGGCWEQYF.

This clonotype was seen at least ten times. CDR3 residues: CASSQGAGGEAFF. The CDR3 nucleotides read TGCGCCAGCAGCCAAGGGGCAGGGGGTGAAGCTTTCTTT. The chain has TRBV4-1 and TRBJ1-1; 7 bases line up with TRBD1. The CDR3 runs to 13 residues. From germline, CDR1 is MGHRA and CDR2 YSYEKL. After removal of 1 base from V and 7 bases from J, the junction contained 3 bases not matched to a gene.

In this sample, this clonotype turned up many times. CDR3 sequence: CASSHPRFRTTNTGELFF. CDR3 sequence (DNA): TGCGCCAGCAGCCACCCCAGGTTCCGGACGACCAACACCGGGGAGCTGTTTTTT. V and J are TRBV5-1 and TRBJ2-2; D remains unclear. Trimming cost V 4 bases and J 2 bases, with 21 bases left between them. This CDR3 region has 18 residues. CDR1 is SGHRS, CDR2 YFSETQ, per germline.

The table lists this clonotype with many counts. A read error may be the cause here, since a much bigger clone is one base away. This chain uses TRBV12-3 or TRBV12-4 with TRBJ1-6; D possibly corresponds to TRBD1 (5 bases). V gave up 5 bases and J gave up 8 bases, with 13 bases separating them. The CDR3 runs 14 residues. In nucleotides, the CDR3 is TGTGCCAGCAGTCCTGACAGTGGGGATTCACCCCTCCACTTT. Amino acid sequence: CASSPDSGDSPLHF.

The rearrangement links TRBV11-2 to TRBJ2-7; the D is unclear. This CDR3 spans 14 amino acids. The germline V gene encodes CDR1 SGHAT and CDR2 FQNNGV. V was trimmed by 5 bases and J by 1 base, leaving 12 bases between them. The DNA of the CDR3 is TGTGCCAGCAGCATTTATATTGGGTCCTACGAGCAGTACTTC. Translated, it gives CASSIYIGSYEQYF. Full variable domain (rest looked up from reference TRBV11-2 and TRBJ2-7): EAGVAQSPRYKIIEKRQSVAFWCNPISGHATLYWYQQILGQGPKLLIQFQNNGVVDDSQLPKDRFSAERLKGVDSTLKIQPAKLEDSAVYLCASSIYIGSYEQYFGPGTRLTVT.